These 22 T cell receptor beta chains were all obtained from the same sample, sequenced in a study of radiation and T cells in renal cell carcinoma. The time point denotes: blood 4 weeks post-SBRT, at nephrectomy. Treatment here: 15 Gy SBRT to primary tumor, nephrectomy 4 weeks later. Method: immunoSEQ multiplex PCR; TCRdb's copy keeps in-frame clones and lacks some. Among approximately 65,000 clones listed, about 83% were seen once. This specimen was blood, taken from a patient whose treatment included radiotherapy and nephrectomy. The receptors shown here come from a man aged 60 to 69 with renal cell carcinoma.

The rearrangement joins TRBV6-5 to TRBJ2-4; TRBD1 aligns across 8 bases. With 2 bases clipped from V and 4 bases from J, the junction kept 4 bases outside the gene matches. The CDR3 length is 15 residues. Germline CDR1 reads MNHEY; CDR2 reads SVGAGI. As DNA, the CDR3 is TGTGCCAGCAGTTACCGACAGGGGACAAAAAACATTCAGTACTTC. Translation gives CASSYRQGTKNIQYF.

This sequence joins TRBV7-2 and TRBJ2-1, with TRBD2 identical over 13 bases. J gave up 8 bases and V 5 bases, and 9 bases lay outside the gene matches. CDR1 and CDR2 from the germline V gene are SGHTA and FQGNSA. The CDR3 sequence is 16 residues long. Here the CDR3 DNA reads TGTGCCAGCAGCACGGAGACTAGCGGGAGGTTCGATGAGCAGTTCTTC. It yields the protein CASSTETSGRFDEQFF.

The chain carries TRBV4-2 and TRBJ1-1; no clear D gene. The CDR3 is 15 amino acids. Trimming left V 0 bases short and J 1 base short, with 9 bases between. Per germline, CDR1 LGHNA and CDR2 YNFKEQ. In nucleotides, the CDR3 is TGTGCCAGCAGCCAAGACTTCGGCCAGAACACTGAAGCTTTCTTT. This gives the protein CASSQDFGQNTEAFF.

V is TRBV19 and J is TRBJ2-5; 10 nucleotides agree with TRBD1. CDR3 length: 17 amino acids. V was pared by 6 bases and J by 5 bases, with 15 bases of the junction left unmatched. The germline CDR1 and CDR2 sequences are LNHDA and SQIVND (reference sequence). Here the CDR3 reads CASRSSPTGGFWETQYF. CDR3 in DNA: TGTGCCAGTAGATCTAGCCCGACAGGGGGCTTTTGGGAGACCCAGTACTTC.

The chain uses TRBV5-6 and TRBJ2-7; 7 positions match TRBD1. After removal of 0 bases from V and 0 bases from J, the junction contained 6 bases not matched to a gene. This CDR3 region has 16 residues. Germline CDR1 reads SGHDT; CDR2 reads YYEEEE. The CDR3 DNA sequence: TGTGCCAGCAGCTTGGGGCTCCGGGACAGCTCCTACGAGCAGTACGTC. This translates into CASSLGLRDSSYEQYV.

The rearrangement uses TRBV19 and TRBJ1-4; 10 bases line up with TRBD1. This CDR3 contains 14 residues. V lost 7 bases and J lost 5; bases outside the gene matches: 4. Germline V CDR1 and CDR2: LNHDA, SQIVND (reference sequence). The CDR3 protein is CASTRDRGNEKLFF. As DNA, the CDR3 is TGTGCCAGTACTCGGGACAGGGGCAATGAAAAACTGTTTTTT.

The rearrangement uses TRBV19 and TRBJ1-1; D uncertain. Trimming pared 0 bases from V and 4 bases from J, leaving 15 bases between. This CDR3 region has 16 residues. The germline V gene encodes CDR1 LNHDA and CDR2 SQIVND (reference sequence). The CDR3 here is CASSIDDTVLTTEAFF. The DNA for the CDR3 is TGTGCCAGTAGTATAGATGATACAGTCCTAACCACTGAAGCTTTCTTT.

The chain employs TRBV14 and TRBJ2-2; 12 bases agree with TRBD2. Unmatched junction bases numbered 7, after V lost 0 bases and J lost 8 bases. CDR3 length: 17 residues. Germline V gene sequence: CDR1 SGHDN, CDR2 FVKESK. The CDR3 DNA reads TGTGCCAGCAGCCAAGAGGGACTAGCGGGCCCTCGTGGGGAGCTGTTTTTT. Encoded protein: CASSQEGLAGPRGELFF. Full variable domain (rest looked up from reference TRBV14 and TRBJ2-2): EAGVTQFPSHSVIEKGQTVTLRCDPISGHDNLYWYRRVMGKEIKFLLHFVKESKQDESGMPNNRFLAERTGGTYSTLKVQPAELEDSGVYFCASSQEGLAGPRGELFFGEGSRLTVL.

About this clone: A read error may account for a junction end that differs from germline. The chain links TRBV29-1 to TRBJ1-2, with a possible D match to TRBD1 (6 bases). Germline lookup yields CDR1 SQVTM and CDR2 ANQGSEA. The CDR3 is 11 amino acids. The CDR3 coding sequence is TGCAGCGTTGCCTTAACAGGGAATATACGCTTC. It encodes CSVALTGNIRF.

The V and J genes are TRBV28 and TRBJ2-7; 7 bases agree with TRBD2. V lost 2 bases to trimming and J lost 6 bases; unmatched junction nucleotides: 10. This CDR3 has 15 amino acids. Germline CDR1 is MDHEN and CDR2 is SYDVKM. The CDR3 DNA is TGTGCCAGCAGTTTAACAGTGCCGGGGGGTATCGAGCAGTACTTC. It encodes CASSLTVPGGIEQYF. The entire variable domain, with the rest obtained from reference TRBV28 and TRBJ2-7, is as follows: DVKVTQSSRYLVKRTGEKVFLECVQDMDHENMFWYRQDPGLGLRLIYFSYDVKMKEKGDIPEGYSVSREKKERFSLILESASTNQTSMYLCASSLTVPGGIEQYFGPGTRLTVT.

The J gene is TRBJ1-1, the V gene TRBV6-1, with D perhaps matching TRBD1 (5 bases). Between the trimmed V and J ends, which lost 7 bases and 5 bases, there was a span of 17 bases. CDR1 is MNHNS, CDR2 SASEGT, per germline. The length of the CDR3 is 14 residues. CDR3 residues: CASIPRPGVTEAFF. As DNA, the CDR3 is TGTGCCAGCATCCCTAGGCCGGGGGTGACTGAAGCTTTCTTT.

This chain connects TRBV10-1 to TRBJ2-3; possibly TRBD1 or TRBD2 for D (5 bases each). V was trimmed by 6 bases and J by 0 bases, leaving 13 bases between them. Germline-derived CDR1 and CDR2 are WNHNN and SYGVQD (reference sequence). The CDR3 spans 15 residues. The CDR3 nucleotides read TGCGCCAGCAGCCTGGGGGATTCTAGCACAGATACGCAGTATTTT. The encoded protein is CASSLGDSSTDTQYF.

The chain is built from TRBV5-8 and TRBJ2-1; TRBD2 matches at 12 bases. The V gene's germline CDR1 is SGHTS and CDR2 YDEGEE. The CDR3 contains 19 residues. The trim removed 1 base at V and 4 bases at J, leaving 12 bases unmatched. CDR3 region: CASSLLAGGLGNTYNEQFF. The CDR3 DNA sequence: TGTGCCAGCAGCTTGCTAGCGGGGGGGTTAGGGAATACTTACAATGAGCAGTTCTTC.

The chain joins TRBV7-2 to TRBJ2-3, with D possibly matching TRBD2 (6 bases). CDR3 length: 13 residues. Trimming removed 4 bases from V and 4 bases from J, with 9 bases in between. The germline CDR1 and CDR2 sequences are SGHTA and FQGNSA. The CDR3 DNA is TGTGCCAGCAGCTCCCGGGACTCAGATACGCAGTATTTT. As protein: CASSSRDSDTQYF.

This chain connects TRBV11-2 to TRBJ1-1, with D unclear. This CDR3 spans 13 amino acids. Between the trimmed V and J ends, which lost 2 bases and 1 base, there was a span of 5 bases. Germline-derived CDR1 and CDR2 are SGHAT and FQNNGV. In nucleotides, the CDR3 is TGTGCCAGCAGCTTACTTCGGAACACTGAAGCTTTCTTT. This translates into CASSLLRNTEAFF.

The chain recombines TRBV5-4 with TRBJ2-2; no clear D gene. The CDR3 spans 17 residues. Germline CDR1 and CDR2: SGHNT and YYREEE (reference sequence). V was trimmed by 4 bases and J by 6 bases, leaving 22 bases between them. For the CDR3, the DNA is TGTGCCAGCAGCCCAAATTCTTTGAGGCTAATGGCCGGGGAGCTGTTTTTT. It specifies CASSPNSLRLMAGELFF.

J is TRBJ2-3 and V is TRBV9; perhaps D is TRBD1 or TRBD2 (5 bases each). V lost 6 bases, J lost 0 bases, and 14 bases lay in between. Per the germline V gene, CDR1 is SGDLS and CDR2 is YYNGEE. The CDR3 has 15 amino acids. The CDR3 DNA is TGTGCCAGCACCCAGAGGGGTTCTAGCACAGATACGCAGTATTTT. This codes for CASTQRGSSTDTQYF.

This chain links TRBV10-3 with TRBJ1-1, with 7 bases lining up with TRBD1. The CDR3 spans 16 residues. The junction had 18 bases not matched to a gene; V was cut back by 10 bases and J by 4 bases. CDR1 and CDR2 from the germline V gene are ENHRY and SYGVKD. The CDR3 spells CATGPTGRPLTTEAFF. In nucleotides, the CDR3 is TGTGCCACCGGACCGACAGGGCGCCCCTTGACCACTGAAGCTTTCTTT.

The CDR3 loop is CASSRTGGGGSPLHF. The CDR3 region has the DNA TGTGCCAGTAGCCGAACAGGGGGCGGAGGTTCACCCCTCCACTTT. The genes are TRBV19 and TRBJ1-6; 9 bases map to TRBD1. The V and J ends lost 6 bases and 9 bases, in that order; junction bases with no gene match: 9. CDR1 is LNHDA, CDR2 SQIVND, per germline (reference sequence). The CDR3 is made up of 15 amino acids. Based on the CDR3 plus reference TRBV19 and TRBJ1-6, the full variable domain is DGGITQSPKYLFRKEGQNVTLSCEQNLNHDAMYWYRQDPGQGLRLIYYSQIVNDFQKGDIAEGYSVSREKKESFPLTVTSAQKNPTAFYLCASSRTGGGGSPLHFGNGTRLTVT.

The chain links TRBV19 to TRBJ1-6; D might be TRBD1 (6 bases). The germline CDR1 and CDR2 sequences are LNHDA and SQIVND (reference sequence). With 3 bases removed from V and 6 bases from J, the gap between germline ends came to 18 bases. The CDR3 totals 17 residues. The CDR3 DNA is TGTGCCAGTAGTATTACCTCCGGGGGGCCTCTTAATTCACCCCTCCACTTT. It specifies CASSITSGGPLNSPLHF.

The gene calls are TRBV21-1 and TRBJ2-7. TRBV21-1 is recorded as a pseudogene. The CDR3 is 15 residues long. CDR3 bases: TGTGCCAGCAGCAGGGGCGCCGGGGGCGTCTACGAGCAGTACTTC. Residues: CASSRGAGGVYEQYF.

The rearrangement joins TRBV11-2 to TRBJ2-5; a possible D gene is TRBD1 (6 bases). V lost 2 bases and J 5 bases, leaving 12 bases between the germline ends. The V gene's germline CDR1 is SGHAT and CDR2 FQNNGV. The CDR3 runs to 14 residues. The CDR3 spells CASSLFTRGETQYF. The CDR3 region has the DNA TGTGCCAGCAGCTTATTTACTAGGGGGGAGACCCAGTACTTC. The whole variable domain, filled in from reference TRBV11-2 and TRBJ2-5, reads EAGVAQSPRYKIIEKRQSVAFWCNPISGHATLYWYQQILGQGPKLLIQFQNNGVVDDSQLPKDRFSAERLKGVDSTLKIQPAKLEDSAVYLCASSLFTRGETQYFGPGTRLLVL.